This TCR beta chain is from a study of cytomegalovirus exposure and HLA in healthy donors. Study-level points and caveats: Later, an analysis found that common viral pathogens appeared to be linked with several of the most significant clusters. TCR association rates varied by HLA locus in a later analysis, with DRB1 highest and HLA-C lowest. Reports showed the classifier diagnosing cytomegalovirus status with high specificity and sensitivity.

A remark on this clone: Its antigen remains unidentified.

The germline gives CDR1 SGHDT, CDR2 YYEEEE. The CDR3 has 12 amino acids. Trimming shortened V by 4 bases and J by 6 bases, and 8 bases separated the two germline ends. 60 Vbeta and 13 Jbeta primers were used in PCR. As handled by the study authors: Counted up in a later analysis, unique TCR beta chains came to 60 million to 95 million, with some 11 million shared. Assay used: immunoSEQ multiplex PCR; TCRdb lists only in-frame clones, some missing. The DNA was the basis for D and trimming; V, J and clone size are from that table. Seen in this sample are 100,000 to 150,000 clones; the ten most common clones hold roughly 1.6%.

The chain has TRBV5-6 and TRBJ1-5; no reliable D call. The origin of this receptor is a middle-aged woman in good health and CMV-seronegative. Sequencing was done on a sample of PBMCs. The CDR3 DNA reads TGTGCCAGCAGCCGACTTGTTCAGCCCCAGCATTTT. This encodes CASSRLVQPQHF. The whole variable domain, remainder taken from reference TRBV5-6 and TRBJ1-5, is DAGVTQSPTHLIKTRGQQVTLRCSPKSGHDTVSWYQQALGQGPQFIFQYYEEEERQRGNFPDRFSGHQFPNYSSELNVNALLLGDSALYLCASSRLVQPQHFGDGTRLSIL.